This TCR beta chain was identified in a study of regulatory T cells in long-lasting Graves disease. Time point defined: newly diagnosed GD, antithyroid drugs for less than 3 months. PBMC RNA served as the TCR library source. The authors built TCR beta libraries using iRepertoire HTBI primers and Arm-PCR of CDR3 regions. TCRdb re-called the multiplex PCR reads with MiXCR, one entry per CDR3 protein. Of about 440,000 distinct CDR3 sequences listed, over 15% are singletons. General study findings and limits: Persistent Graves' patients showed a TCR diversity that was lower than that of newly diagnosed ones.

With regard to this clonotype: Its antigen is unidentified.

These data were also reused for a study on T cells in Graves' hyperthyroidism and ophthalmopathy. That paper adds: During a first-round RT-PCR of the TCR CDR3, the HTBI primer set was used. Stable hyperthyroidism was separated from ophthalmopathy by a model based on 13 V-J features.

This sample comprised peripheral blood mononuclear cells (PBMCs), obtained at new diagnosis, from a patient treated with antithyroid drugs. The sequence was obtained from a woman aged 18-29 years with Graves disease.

The CDR3 region is CASSPIIRRELFF. In DNA form, the CDR3 reads TGTGCCAGCAGTCCTATCATCCGCCGGGAGCTGTTTTTT. The rearrangement uses TRBV27 and TRBJ2-2; no firm D call. The V end lost 5 bases, the J end lost 9 bases, and 13 bases lay between the germline ends. The CDR3 contains 13 residues. Germline values: CDR1 MNHEY, CDR2 SMNVEV (reference sequence).